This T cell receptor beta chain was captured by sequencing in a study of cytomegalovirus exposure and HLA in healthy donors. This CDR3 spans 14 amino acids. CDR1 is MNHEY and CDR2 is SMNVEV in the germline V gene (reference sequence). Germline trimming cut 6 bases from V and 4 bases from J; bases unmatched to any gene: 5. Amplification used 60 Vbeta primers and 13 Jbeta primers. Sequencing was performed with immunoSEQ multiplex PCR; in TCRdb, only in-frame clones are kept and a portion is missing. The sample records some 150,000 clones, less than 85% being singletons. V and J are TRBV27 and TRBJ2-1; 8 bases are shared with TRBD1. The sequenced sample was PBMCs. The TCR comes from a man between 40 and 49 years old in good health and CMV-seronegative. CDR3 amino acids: CASSIDRGYNEQFF. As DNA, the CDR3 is TGTGCCAGCAGCATTGACAGGGGATACAATGAGCAGTTCTTC.